This is a list of T cell receptor beta chains from one sample in a study of blood T cell repertoires in COVID-19. The assay was immunoSEQ multiplex PCR, and TCRdb's table has in-frame clones only and misses some. Of over 150,000 clones listed, just over 90% were seen once; the top ten hold 2% to 3%. Sequencing was carried out using peripheral blood. The receptors originated from a man aged 18 to 29 with acute or convalescent COVID-19. Each CDR3 is given with its conserved first and last residue. A D gene is named only where the DNA matches it firmly. Clone size, where shown, is once, few, many, or a class for clones that have expanded.

v_call	cdr3_length	d_call	j_call	clone_size	cdr3_nt	cdr3_aa
TRBV14	15	.	TRBJ2-1	.	TGTGCCAGCAGCCAAGGGGGTAGCGGATTGGGTGAGCAGTTCTTC	CASSQGGSGLGEQFF
TRBV5-1	19	.	TRBJ1-3	.	TGCGCCAGCACCCGAGGGTGGCAGGGGACCTTGAGCTCTGGAAACACCATATATTTT	CASTRGWQGTLSSGNTIYF
TRBV5-1	15	.	TRBJ1-1	.	TGCGCCAGCAGCCCCCTGGGGGAGGGCGACACTGAAGCTTTCTTT	CASSPLGEGDTEAFF
TRBV3-1/TRBV3-2	13	.	TRBJ1-5	few	TGTGCCAGCAGCCAATTCAGAAATCAGCCCCAGCATTTT	CASSQFRNQPQHF
TRBV19	16	.	TRBJ1-3	.	TGTGCCAGTAGTATCAGCCCGGCAGGGTCTGGAAACACCATATATTTT	CASSISPAGSGNTIYF
TRBV6-2/TRBV6-3	19	TRBD1	TRBJ1-6	.	TGTGCCAGCAGTTACTCCCGGGACAGGGACTTAGACTATAATTCACCCCTCCACTTT	CASSYSRDRDLDYNSPLHF
TRBV2	12	.	TRBJ1-6	once	TGTGCCAGCAGCAGTTCAAATTCACCCCTCCACTTT	CASSSSNSPLHF
TRBV9	15	.	TRBJ1-2	.	TGTGCCAGCAGCCCTGGGACAACTCCCTCGGAGGGCTACACCTTC	CASSPGTTPSEGYTF
TRBV14	15	TRBD1	TRBJ1-2	once	TGTGCCAGCAGCGACAGGGGGGAGGCTAACTATGGCTACACCTTC	CASSDRGEANYGYTF
TRBV19	15	.	TRBJ1-1	.	TGTGCCAGTAGTATAGGACAGACCCAGAACACTGAAGCTTTCTTT	CASSIGQTQNTEAFF
TRBV11-2	17	TRBD2	TRBJ2-1	once	TGTGCCAGCAGCTGGACTAGCGGGGGGGCCGGCAGTGGTGAGCAGTTCTTC	CASSWTSGGAGSGEQFF
TRBV5-1	17	TRBD1	TRBJ2-1	.	TGCGCCAGCATCTTACATCCGGGACAGGGCTCCTACAATGAGCAGTTCTTC	CASILHPGQGSYNEQFF
TRBV6-5	14	.	TRBJ2-1	.	TGTGCCAGCAGGGTAGAAACCTCCTACAATGAGCAGTTCTTC	CASRVETSYNEQFF
TRBV6-5	13	.	TRBJ1-2	once	TGTGCCAGCAGTTATAACAGTAAATATGGCTACACCTTC	CASSYNSKYGYTF
TRBV28	15	TRBD2	TRBJ2-5	.	TGTGCCAGCAGTTTATCCAGCGGGGGCCAAGAGACCCAGTACTTC	CASSLSSGGQETQYF
TRBV19	12	TRBD1	TRBJ2-5	.	TGTGCCAGTACTACAGGGGAAGAGACCCAGTACTTC	CASTTGEETQYF
TRBV18	15	.	TRBJ1-2	.	TGTGCCAGCGCCGCCCGAGGAGGGGCTAACTATGGCTACACCTTC	CASAARGGANYGYTF
TRBV11-3	14	.	TRBJ2-3	once	TGTGCCAGCAGCGGAGGGGGGGGAGGAGATACGCAGTATTTT	CASSGGGGGDTQYF
TRBV11-2	18	TRBD1	TRBJ1-4	.	TGTGCCAGCAGCCCCCCGGGACAGGGAGTCTCAACTAATGAAAAACTGTTTTTT	CASSPPGQGVSTNEKLFF
TRBV12-5	18	.	TRBJ2-2	.	TGTGCTAGTGGTTTGGACGGCTGGGGGCCGACGAACACCGGGGAGCTGTTTTTT	CASGLDGWGPTNTGELFF
TRBV12-3/TRBV12-4	12	.	TRBJ1-1	.	TGTGCCAGCAGTTTGAGCGGCAGAGAAGCTTTCTTT	CASSLSGREAFF
TRBV9	14	.	TRBJ1-4	.	TGTGCCAGCAGCGTGCAGGGTTCTAATGAAAAACTGTTTTTT	CASSVQGSNEKLFF
TRBV7-9	17	TRBD2	TRBJ2-3	few	TGTGCCAGCAGCGCGGGACTAGCGGGGTCCGCAAGGTTCGCGCAGTATTTT	CASSAGLAGSARFAQYF
TRBV5-3	13	.	TRBJ2-7	once	TGTGCCAGAAGCCTAGGTCGCAGCTACGAGCAGTACTTC	CARSLGRSYEQYF
TRBV7-9	15	TRBD1	TRBJ1-1	.	TGTGCCAGCAGCTTAGGGGTGGCAGGGGGCACTGAAGCTTTCTTT	CASSLGVAGGTEAFF
TRBV7-8	15	TRBD1	TRBJ2-7	.	TGTGCCAGCAGCTTAGCGGGGACAGAGACCTACGAGCAGTACTTC	CASSLAGTETYEQYF
TRBV27	12	.	TRBJ1-4	.	TGTGCCAGCAGTTCCAATAATGAAAAACTGTTTTTT	CASSSNNEKLFF
TRBV19	13	.	TRBJ2-5	.	TGTGCCACTAGAACAGGGTCCGGGGAGACCCAGTACTTC	CATRTGSGETQYF
TRBV5-4	14	.	TRBJ1-1	.	TGTGCCAGCAGCTCGTTGTCGGGGAACACTGAAGCTTTCTTT	CASSSLSGNTEAFF
TRBV6-1	15	.	TRBJ1-1	few	TGTGCCAGCAGTGAAGGATCAGGGTTGGGGACTGAAGCTTTCTTT	CASSEGSGLGTEAFF
TRBV3-1/TRBV3-2	18	TRBD2	TRBJ2-1	once	TGTGCCAGCAGAAACAGACTAGCGGGGGGGAGCTCCTACAATGAGCAGTTCTTC	CASRNRLAGGSSYNEQFF
TRBV30	14	TRBD1	TRBJ1-3	.	TGTGCCTCACTGACAGGGCCAACTGGAAACACCATATATTTT	CASLTGPTGNTIYF
TRBV7-8	17	TRBD1	TRBJ1-5	.	TGTGCCAGCAGCCTGATTGGACAGGGAAGTCACAGGCAGCCCCAGCATTTT	CASSLIGQGSHRQPQHF
TRBV20-1	16	.	TRBJ1-5	.	TGCAGTGCTAGTCTGGGACTCCAAGAAGGTGTTCAGCCCCAGCATTTT	CSASLGLQEGVQPQHF
TRBV3-1/TRBV3-2	12	.	TRBJ2-1	.	TGTGCCAGCAGCGGACTACACAATGAGCAGTTCTTC	CASSGLHNEQFF
TRBV18	15	.	TRBJ1-1	.	TGTGCCAGCTCACCATGGAGGGGAAGTTTCATTGAAGCTTTCTTT	CASSPWRGSFIEAFF
TRBV4-1	16	.	TRBJ1-1	.	TGCGCCAGCAGCCAGTCTGGGGACATCCGAAACACTGAAGCTTTCTTT	CASSQSGDIRNTEAFF
TRBV6-6	14	TRBD1	TRBJ1-5	.	TGTGCCAGCACCGGACAGGGGCATGATCAGCCCCAGCATTTT	CASTGQGHDQPQHF
TRBV27	13	.	TRBJ1-1	.	TGTGCCAGCAGTTTATCAGGAGACACTGAAGCTTTCTTT	CASSLSGDTEAFF
TRBV18	14	.	TRBJ1-6	.	TGTGCCAGCTCACCGCAGGGCGCTAATTCACCCCTCCACTTT	CASSPQGANSPLHF
TRBV9	15	TRBD1	TRBJ2-7	.	TGTGCCAGCAGCGTAGCTGACAGGGGGAGTCACGAGCAGTACTTC	CASSVADRGSHEQYF
TRBV25-1	16	TRBD1	TRBJ2-7	few	TGTGCCAGCAGTGAATCTAGGACAGGGGATCGCTACGAGCAGTACTTC	CASSESRTGDRYEQYF
TRBV7-2	14	.	TRBJ2-5	.	TGTGCCAGCAGCTCCGACAGGATTGGGGGGACCCAGTACTTC	CASSSDRIGGTQYF
TRBV15	15	TRBD2	TRBJ2-3	.	TGTGCCACCAGCAACACGGGGGAGGGGTGGGATACGCAGTATTTT	CATSNTGEGWDTQYF
TRBV6-5	11	.	TRBJ2-7	.	TGTGCCACGACAGGTTCCTACGAGCAGTACTTC	CATTGSYEQYF
TRBV3-1/TRBV3-2	17	TRBD2	TRBJ2-5	once	TGTGCCAGCAGCCAAGGGAGACTAGCGGGCTCCCAAGAGACCCAGTACTTC	CASSQGRLAGSQETQYF
TRBV5-1	17	TRBD2	TRBJ2-2	.	TGCGCCAGCAGCTTATGGCTAGCGGGAGGGAACACCGGGGAGCTGTTTTTT	CASSLWLAGGNTGELFF
TRBV11-3	15	TRBD1	TRBJ1-3	few	TGTGCCAGCAGCGGGGGACAGACCGAGGGGGCCACCATATATTTT	CASSGGQTEGATIYF
TRBV14	16	.	TRBJ2-7	.	TGTGCCAGCAGCCAAGATCTCGACAGGTCGTTTGGCGAGCAGTACTTC	CASSQDLDRSFGEQYF
TRBV19	15	.	TRBJ2-1	.	TGTGCCAGTAGTATAAGACTAGTCAGACACAATGAGCAGTTCTTC	CASSIRLVRHNEQFF
TRBV7-9	15	.	TRBJ1-1	once	TGTGCCAGCAGGCAAGACGGAGCCCTGAACACTGAAGCTTTCTTT	CASRQDGALNTEAFF